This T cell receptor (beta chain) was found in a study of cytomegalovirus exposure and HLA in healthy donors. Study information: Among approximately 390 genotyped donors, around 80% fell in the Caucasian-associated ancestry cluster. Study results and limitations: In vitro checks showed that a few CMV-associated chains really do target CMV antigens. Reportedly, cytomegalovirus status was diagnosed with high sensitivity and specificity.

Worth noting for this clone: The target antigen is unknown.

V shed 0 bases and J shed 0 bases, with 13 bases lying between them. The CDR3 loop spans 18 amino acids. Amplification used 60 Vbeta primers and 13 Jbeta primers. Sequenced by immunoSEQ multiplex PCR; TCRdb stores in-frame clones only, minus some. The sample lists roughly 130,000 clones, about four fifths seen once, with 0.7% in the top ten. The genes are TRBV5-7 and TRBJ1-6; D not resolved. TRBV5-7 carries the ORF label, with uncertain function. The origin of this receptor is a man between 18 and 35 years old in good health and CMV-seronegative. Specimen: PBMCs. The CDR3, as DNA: TGTGCCAGCAGCTTGGGTCAGATTTACAGCTCCTATAATTCACCCCTCCACTTT. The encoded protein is CASSLGQIYSSYNSPLHF.